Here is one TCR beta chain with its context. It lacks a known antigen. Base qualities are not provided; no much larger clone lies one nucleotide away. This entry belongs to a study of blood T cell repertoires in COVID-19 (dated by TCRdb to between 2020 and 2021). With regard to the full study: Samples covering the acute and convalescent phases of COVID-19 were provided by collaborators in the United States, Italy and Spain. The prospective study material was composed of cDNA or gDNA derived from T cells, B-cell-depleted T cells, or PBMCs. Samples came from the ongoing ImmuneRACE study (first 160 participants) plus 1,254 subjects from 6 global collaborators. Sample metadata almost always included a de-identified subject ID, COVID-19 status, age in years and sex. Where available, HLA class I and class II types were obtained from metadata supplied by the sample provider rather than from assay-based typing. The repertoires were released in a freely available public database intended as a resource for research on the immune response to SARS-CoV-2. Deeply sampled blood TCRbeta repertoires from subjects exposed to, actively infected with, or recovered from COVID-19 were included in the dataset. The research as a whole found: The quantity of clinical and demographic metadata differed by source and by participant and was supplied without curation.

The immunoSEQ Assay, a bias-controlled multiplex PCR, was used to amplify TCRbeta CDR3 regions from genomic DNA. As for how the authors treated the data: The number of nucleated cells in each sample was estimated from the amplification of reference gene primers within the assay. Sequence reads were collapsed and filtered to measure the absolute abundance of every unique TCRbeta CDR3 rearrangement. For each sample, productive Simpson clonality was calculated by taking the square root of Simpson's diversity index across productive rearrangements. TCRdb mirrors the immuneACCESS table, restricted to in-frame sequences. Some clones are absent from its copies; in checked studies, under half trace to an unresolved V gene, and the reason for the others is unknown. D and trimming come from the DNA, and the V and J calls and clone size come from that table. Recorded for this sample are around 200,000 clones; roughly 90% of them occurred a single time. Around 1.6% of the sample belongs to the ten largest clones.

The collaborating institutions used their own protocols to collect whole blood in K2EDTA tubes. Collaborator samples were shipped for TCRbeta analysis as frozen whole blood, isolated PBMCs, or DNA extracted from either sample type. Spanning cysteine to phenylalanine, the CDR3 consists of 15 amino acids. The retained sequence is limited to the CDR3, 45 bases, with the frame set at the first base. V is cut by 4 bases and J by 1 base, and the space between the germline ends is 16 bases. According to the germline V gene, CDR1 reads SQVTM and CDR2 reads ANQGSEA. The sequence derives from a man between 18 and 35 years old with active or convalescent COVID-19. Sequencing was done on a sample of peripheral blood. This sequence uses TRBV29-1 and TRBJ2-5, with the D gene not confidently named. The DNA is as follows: TGCAGCGTTGGCCGCCCTAACCCTAGCCAAGAGACCCAGTACTTC. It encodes CSVGRPNPSQETQYF.